This T cell receptor beta chain stems from a study of blood T cell repertoires in COVID-19. CDR3 length equals 16 residues. V shed 0 bases, J shed 7 bases, and the junction held 8 bases outside the gene matches. CDR1 and CDR2 from the germline V gene are SGHDN and FVKESK. The data were produced by immunoSEQ multiplex PCR, yet TCRdb's version contains in-frame clones alone and is incomplete. The profile shows 150,000 to 200,000 clones, more than 75% of them singletons. The V call is TRBV14, the J call TRBJ2-5, with 10 bases identical to TRBD2. The TCR comes from a man aged 40-50 years who had recovered from COVID-19. The sequencing input was PBMCs or T cells enriched from blood (not recorded which). CDR3 sequence: CASSQDSASGGRTQYF. CDR3 sequence (DNA): TGTGCCAGCAGCCAAGATTCGGCTAGCGGGGGACGGACCCAGTACTTC.